This entry lists 14 T cell receptor beta chains sequenced from one sample in a study of vaccination effects on CD4 cells after COVID-19. Their specific antigens are unknown. After expansion with viral peptide pools in the ViraFEST assay, antigen-specific CD4+ T cells were sequenced. At the end of about 9 days of culture, CD4+ T cells were isolated. TCRdb's copy holds only in-frame clones and misses some; the assay was immunoSEQ multiplex PCR. The sample has 30,000 to 35,000 clones; approximately 68% are singletons. The source material was CD4+ T cells from PBMCs cultured with HCoV-229E spike peptides, sampled before COVID-19 vaccination. These receptors originate from a human donor who received a COVID-19 vaccine.

This clone has a handful of counts. This chain connects TRBV5-1 to TRBJ1-6, with D hard to call. With 2 bases removed from V and 8 bases from J, the gap between germline ends came to 11 bases. The CDR3 consists of 14 residues. Germline V CDR1 and CDR2: SGHRS, YFSETQ. Here the CDR3 DNA reads TGCGCCAGCAGCTTAGATTACGGGGATTCACCCCTCCACTTT. Its translation: CASSLDYGDSPLHF.

The chain couples TRBV5-1 to TRBJ2-5; tentatively, D is TRBD2 (6 bases). The CDR3 is made up of 15 amino acids. Germline V gene data show CDR1 as SGHRS and CDR2 as YFSETQ. Trimming left V 3 bases short and J 1 base short, with 13 bases between. The CDR3 region has the DNA TGCGCCAGCAGCTCCGGGGCGGGGACCCAAGAGACCCAGTACTTC. Amino acids: CASSSGAGTQETQYF.

V is TRBV7-3 and J is TRBJ1-2, with a possible D match to TRBD1 (5 bases). The V and J ends lost 1 base and 8 bases respectively, with 17 bases between them. The CDR3 loop spans 15 amino acids. From germline, CDR1 is SGHTA and CDR2 FQGTGA. The CDR3 DNA reads TGTGCCAGCAGCTTAATATCTGGGGCAGGGTACGGCTACACCTTC. This sequence encodes CASSLISGAGYGYTF.

Here the CDR3 DNA reads TGTGCCAGCAGTTGGGGAATATCTGGGGCCAACGTCCTGACTTTC. It specifies CASSWGISGANVLTF. The rearrangement links TRBV28 to TRBJ2-6; D is uncertain. The germline V gene has CDR1 MDHEN and CDR2 SYDVKM. The CDR3 length is 15 residues. Trimming pared 4 bases from V and 1 base from J, leaving 8 bases between.

The genes are TRBV18 and TRBJ2-2; possible D gene TRBD1, 6 bases. Germline CDR1 KGHSH, CDR2 LQKENI. V gave up 5 bases and J gave up 3 bases, with 7 bases separating them. This CDR3 region has 13 residues. CDR3 sequence: CASSYRDTGELFF. CDR3 DNA sequence: TGTGCCAGCTCATACAGGGACACCGGGGAGCTGTTTTTT. Looking up the rest from reference TRBV18 and TRBJ2-2 gives the full variable domain: NAGVMQNPRHLVRRRGQEARLRCSPMKGHSHVYWYRQLPEEGLKFMVYLQKENIIDESGMPKERFSAEFPKEGPSILRIQQVVRGDSAAYFCASSYRDTGELFFGEGSRLTVL.

The chain links TRBV4-2 to TRBJ2-7; unclear D gene. The CDR3 spans 15 residues. The ends were cut back, 0 bases at V and 3 bases at J, with 12 bases in the middle. CDR1 is LGHNA, CDR2 YNFKEQ, per germline. The CDR3 DNA sequence: TGTGCCAGCAGCCAAGATCTGAGGCAGATCTACGAGCAGTACTTC. It yields the protein CASSQDLRQIYEQYF.

This clone was seen a handful of times. V usage is TRBV19 and J usage is TRBJ1-5, with 8 nucleotides matching TRBD1. The trim removed 3 bases at V and 7 bases at J, leaving 8 bases unmatched. This CDR3 comprises 15 residues. Germline values: CDR1 LNHDA, CDR2 SQIVND (reference sequence). The CDR3: CASSIQTGGGQPQHF. The CDR3 bases are TGTGCCAGTAGTATCCAAACAGGGGGAGGGCAGCCCCAGCATTTT.

The chain combines TRBV3-1 (or the pseudogene TRBV3-2) with TRBJ2-5, with 8 bases that match TRBD2. CDR1 LGHDT and CDR2 YNNKEL come from the germline V gene (reference sequence). There are 15 residues in the CDR3. After removal of 7 bases from V and 1 base from J, the junction contained 8 bases not matched to a gene. In nucleotides, the CDR3 is TGTGCCAGCAACTATAGAACTAGCGGCCAAGAGACCCAGTACTTC. Residues: CASNYRTSGQETQYF.

CDR3 nucleotide sequence: TGTGCCAGCAGCCGACAGGACCAATACATTGGAAACACCATATATTTT. It is translated as CASSRQDQYIGNTIYF. The chain recombines TRBV7-9 with TRBJ1-3; tentative D call: TRBD1 (6 bases). Germline-derived CDR1 and CDR2 are SEHNR and FQNEAQ (reference sequence). Trimming took off 5 bases at V and 3 bases at J, with 17 bases between the two ends. The CDR3 is 16 amino acids.

This clone was detected ten times or more. The sample contains more than one DNA sequence encoding this CDR3. The CDR3 here is CAWSVLGSGANVLTF. The CDR3 region has the DNA TGTGCCTGGAGTGTACTCGGCTCTGGGGCCAACGTCCTGACTTTC. V and J are TRBV30 and TRBJ2-6; D is undetermined. CDR3 length equals 15 residues. CDR1 is GTSNPN and CDR2 is SVGIG in the germline V gene (reference sequence). Between the trimmed V and J ends, which lost 0 bases and 0 bases, there was a span of 6 bases. Based on the CDR3 plus reference TRBV30 and TRBJ2-6, the full variable domain is SQTIHQWPATLVQPVGSPLSLECTVEGTSNPNLYWYRQAAGRGLQLLFYSVGIGQISSEVPQNLSASRPQDRQFILSSKKLLLSDSGFYLCAWSVLGSGANVLTFGAGSRLTVL.

The chain uses TRBV6-5 and TRBJ1-2; no firm D call. The CDR3 length is 12 residues. Looked up from germline, CDR1 is MNHEY and CDR2 is SVGAGI. Trimming left V 5 bases short and J 1 base short, with 5 bases between. The CDR3 DNA reads TGTGCCAGCAGTCCCCGTAACTATGGCTACACCTTC. This translates into CASSPRNYGYTF.

This clone was found a few times. This sequence joins TRBV2 and TRBJ2-1; D is undetermined. The CDR3 is 12 amino acids. Trimming left V 1 base short and J 6 bases short, with 4 bases between. From germline, CDR1 is SNHLY and CDR2 FYNNEI. CDR3 sequence reads: CASSEDSNEQFF. CDR3 DNA: TGTGCCAGCAGTGAAGATTCCAATGAGCAGTTCTTC.

A few counts support this clone. The J gene is TRBJ1-5, the V gene TRBV3-1 (or the pseudogene TRBV3-2), with unresolved D. This CDR3 is 15 amino acids long. The V and J ends lost 4 bases and 3 bases respectively, with 13 bases between them. The germline V gene has CDR1 LGHDT and CDR2 YNNKEL (reference sequence). The CDR3, as DNA: TGTGCCAGCAGCCTAACGGACGGGTTCAATCAGCCCCAGCATTTT. As protein: CASSLTDGFNQPQHF.

The CDR3 is CASSLAPRQSLFGYTF. For the CDR3, the DNA is TGTGCCAGCAGCTTAGCGCCTCGACAGTCCCTCTTTGGCTACACCTTC. The rearrangement uses TRBV7-9 and TRBJ1-2; weak D call: TRBD1 (5 bases). This CDR3 has 16 residues. The germline V and J ends were trimmed by 0 bases and 7 bases, with 18 bases remaining between them. Looked up from germline, CDR1 is SEHNR and CDR2 is FQNEAQ (reference sequence).